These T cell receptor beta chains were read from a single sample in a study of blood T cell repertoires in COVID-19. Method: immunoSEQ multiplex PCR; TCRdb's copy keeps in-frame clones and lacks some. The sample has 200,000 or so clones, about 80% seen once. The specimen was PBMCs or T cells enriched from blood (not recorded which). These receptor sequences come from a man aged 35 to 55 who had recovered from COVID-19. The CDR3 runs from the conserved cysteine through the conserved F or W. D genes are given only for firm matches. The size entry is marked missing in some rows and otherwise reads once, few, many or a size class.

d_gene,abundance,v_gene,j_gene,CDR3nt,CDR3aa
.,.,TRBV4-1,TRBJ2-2,TGCGCCAGCAGCCAAGAGGGCGGGGGGGAGCTGTTTTTT,CASSQEGGGELFF
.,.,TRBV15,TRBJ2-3,TGTGCCACCACCCCAGGTGATACTAGTACGCAGTATTTT,CATTPGDTSTQYF
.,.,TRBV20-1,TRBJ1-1,TGCAGTGCTAGGATGGGGCCTGAAGCTTTCTTT,CSARMGPEAFF
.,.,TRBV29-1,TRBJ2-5,TGCAGCGTGCGGAAGCAGGGGATCGTACAAGAGACCCAGTACTTC,CSVRKQGIVQETQYF
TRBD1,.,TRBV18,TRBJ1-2,TGTGCCAGCTCAACGGAAACAGGGGTTGGCTACACCTTC,CASSTETGVGYTF
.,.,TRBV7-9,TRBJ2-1,TGTGCCAGCACCCAGCGGCAGATAAGCCATGAGCAGTTCTTC,CASTQRQISHEQFF
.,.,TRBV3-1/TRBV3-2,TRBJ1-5,TGTGCCAGCAGCCCAGATACCGGGGTAGGACAGCCCCAGCATTTT,CASSPDTGVGQPQHF
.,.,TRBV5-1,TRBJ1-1,TGCGCCAGCAGCTTGGAAGGAGGGCTGAACACTGAAGCTTTCTTT,CASSLEGGLNTEAFF
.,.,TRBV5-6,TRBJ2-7,TGTGCCAGCAGCCGACGACAGGGAGGCCTCTCCTACGAGCAGTACTTC,CASSRRQGGLSYEQYF
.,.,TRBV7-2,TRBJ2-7,TGTGCCAGCAGCTGGACTTTCACCTACGAGCAGTACTTC,CASSWTFTYEQYF
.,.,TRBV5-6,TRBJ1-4,TGTGCCAGCAGCTTCCGACCGACTGGATTTAATGAAAAACTGTTTTTT,CASSFRPTGFNEKLFF
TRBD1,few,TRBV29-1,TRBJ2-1,TGCAGCGCCGACAGGGGGGGAAATGAGCAGTTCTTC,CSADRGGNEQFF
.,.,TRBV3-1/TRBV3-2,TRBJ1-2,TGTGCCAGCAGCCAGCAGGGTAGCTTCTATGGCTACACCTTC,CASSQQGSFYGYTF
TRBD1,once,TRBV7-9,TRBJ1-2,TGTGCCAGCAGCCCGGGGACAGGAGACTATGGCTACACCTTC,CASSPGTGDYGYTF
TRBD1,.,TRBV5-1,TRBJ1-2,TGCGCCAGCAGCCTTGGACAGGGGAGGGCGTATGGCTACACCTTC,CASSLGQGRAYGYTF
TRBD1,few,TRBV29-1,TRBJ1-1,TGCAGCGCGAGACAGGGAACGTTGAACACTGAAGCTTTCTTT,CSARQGTLNTEAFF
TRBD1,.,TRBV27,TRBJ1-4,TGTGCCAGCAGTCCCACCGGGACAGACGTGCTTAATGAAAAACTGTTTTTT,CASSPTGTDVLNEKLFF
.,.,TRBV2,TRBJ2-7,TGTGCCAGCGGAAGACCCGGTAGCGGCTCCTACGAGCAGTACTTC,CASGRPGSGSYEQYF
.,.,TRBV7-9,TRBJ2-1,TGTGCCAGCAGCCCGACACTGAATGAGCAGTTCTTC,CASSPTLNEQFF
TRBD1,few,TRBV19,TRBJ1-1,TGTGCCAGTAGGACAGGGGCCCGCACTGAAGCTTTCTTT,CASRTGARTEAFF
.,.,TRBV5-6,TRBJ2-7,TGTGCCAGCAGCCCCAGGGGGGAGGTTTTCTACGAGCAGTACTTC,CASSPRGEVFYEQYF
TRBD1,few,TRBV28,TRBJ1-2,TGTGCCAGCAGTCTCACCCTCGGTGGACAGGGGGCTAGTGGCTACACCTTC,CASSLTLGGQGASGYTF
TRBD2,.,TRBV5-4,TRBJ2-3,TGTGCCAGCAGGACGGCGGGGGGCCCGACTTTACTCACAGATACGCAGTATTTT,CASRTAGGPTLLTDTQYF
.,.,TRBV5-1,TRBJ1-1,TGCGCCAGCAGTCAAGGGGCGGGATATGCTTTCTTT,CASSQGAGYAFF
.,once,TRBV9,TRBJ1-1,TGTGCCAGCAGCGTAGGCAGGGACACTGAAGCTTTCTTT,CASSVGRDTEAFF
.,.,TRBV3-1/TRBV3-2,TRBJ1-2,TGTGCCAGCAGCCAGGCTAGGGGGACCTATGGCTACACCTTC,CASSQARGTYGYTF
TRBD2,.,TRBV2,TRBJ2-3,TGTGCCAGCAGGAGCGGGACCCGGGTATTAACGCAGTATTTT,CASRSGTRVLTQYF
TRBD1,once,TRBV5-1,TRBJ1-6,TGCGCCAGCAACTACGATGGGACAGGCGGCCCCCTCCACTTT,CASNYDGTGGPLHF
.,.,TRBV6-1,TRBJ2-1,TGTGCCAGCAGTGAAGCCGGAGGTGGAACCACTAGCTCCTACAATGAGCAGTTCTTC,CASSEAGGGTTSSYNEQFF
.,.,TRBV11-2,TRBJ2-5,TGTGCCAGCAGCTTAGGCCAGCGTTACCAAGAGACCCAGTACTTC,CASSLGQRYQETQYF
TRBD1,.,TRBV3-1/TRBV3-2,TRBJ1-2,TGTGCCAGCAGCCACACGGACAGGGAGGGCGGCTACACCTTC,CASSHTDREGGYTF
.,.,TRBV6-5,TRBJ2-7,TGTGCCAGCAGGGGAGGTTACGAGCAGTACTTC,CASRGGYEQYF
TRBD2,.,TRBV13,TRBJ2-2,TGTGCCAGCAGCTTTTTGGGGGGGACGCTCACCGGGGAGCTGTTTTTT,CASSFLGGTLTGELFF
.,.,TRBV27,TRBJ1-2,TGTGCCAGCAGTCCGAGTGGCAGGCTCTATGGCTACACCTTC,CASSPSGRLYGYTF
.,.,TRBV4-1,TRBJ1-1,TGCGCCAGCAGCCCGAGGACAGATCTGAACACTGAAGCTTTCTTT,CASSPRTDLNTEAFF
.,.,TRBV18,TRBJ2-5,TGTGCCAGCAGAGAGGTCAAGCCCCGAGTGGAGACCCAGTACTTC,CASREVKPRVETQYF
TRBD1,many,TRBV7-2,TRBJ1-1,TGTGCCAGCAGTCCCCCGTCGTTCGGGACAGGGTTGGGGCGGGTGGAAGCTTTCTTT,CASSPPSFGTGLGRVEAFF
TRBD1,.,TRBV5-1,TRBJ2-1,TGCGCCAGCAGCCCCGGGACAGGGGGATACAATGAGCAGTTCTTC,CASSPGTGGYNEQFF
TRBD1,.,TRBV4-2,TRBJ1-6,TGTGCCAGCAGCCAAGGACAGGGTCTTTTACCCCTCCACTTT,CASSQGQGLLPLHF
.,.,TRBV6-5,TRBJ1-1,TGTGCCAGCAAGCAGGGGAACACTGAAGCTTTCTTT,CASKQGNTEAFF
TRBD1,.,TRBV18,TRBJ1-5,TGTGCCAGCTCACCGACAGGGTTGGGCAATCAGCCCCAGCATTTT,CASSPTGLGNQPQHF
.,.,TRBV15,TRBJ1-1,TGTGCCACCAGCAGAGTTGGCAGGAACACTGAAGCTTTCTTT,CATSRVGRNTEAFF
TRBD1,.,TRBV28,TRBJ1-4,TGTGCCAGCAGTTCCGGGACAGTTAATGAAAAACTGTTTTTT,CASSSGTVNEKLFF
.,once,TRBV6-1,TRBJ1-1,TGTGCCAGCAGTGAACCGGCGGGAACTGAAGCTTTCTTT,CASSEPAGTEAFF
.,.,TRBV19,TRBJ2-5,TGTGCCAGTAGTATTAATCGAGGGCAGCCTGGGCCCCAGTACTTC,CASSINRGQPGPQYF
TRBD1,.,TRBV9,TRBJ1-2,TGTGCCAGCAGCCTTGGGACAGCGATAGCTAACTATGGCTACACCTTC,CASSLGTAIANYGYTF
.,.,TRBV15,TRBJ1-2,TGTGCCACCAGCAGAGATGGCAGGCCTAACTATGGCTACACCTTC,CATSRDGRPNYGYTF
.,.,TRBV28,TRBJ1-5,TGTGCCAGCAGTTTATTGGTTGGGGGAGGCGATCAGCCCCAGCATTTT,CASSLLVGGGDQPQHF
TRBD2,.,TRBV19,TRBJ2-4,TGTGCCAGTAAGCCGTCTAGCGGGGGGCCTCAGTACTTC,CASKPSSGGPQYF
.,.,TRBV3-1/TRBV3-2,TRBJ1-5,TGTGCCAGCAGCCAGAGGGGGACCTATAATCAGCCCCAGCATTTT,CASSQRGTYNQPQHF
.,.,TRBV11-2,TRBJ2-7,TGTGCCAGCAGCTACGGGGTAGAGCAGTACTTC,CASSYGVEQYF
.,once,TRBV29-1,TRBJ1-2,TGCAGCGTCCAGACAGATTCCTATGGCTACACCTTC,CSVQTDSYGYTF